Only a few counts were recorded for the clone carrying this T cell receptor (beta chain). The study ran its PCR with 60 Vbeta and 13 Jbeta primers. Sequenced by immunoSEQ multiplex PCR; TCRdb stores in-frame clones only, minus some. This table has about 140,000 clones, about 75% appearing once. These data belong to a study of cytomegalovirus exposure and HLA in healthy donors. V lost 6 bases to trimming and J lost 6 bases, with 18 bases between them. This CDR3 is 14 amino acids long. From germline, CDR1 is SGHVS and CDR2 FNYEAQ. The sequencing input was PBMCs. The chain has TRBV7-6 and TRBJ2-7, with D perhaps matching TRBD2 (6 bases). This sequence originates from a man aged 18 to 35 in good health and CMV-seropositive. CDR3 residues: CASRLSVGEVEQYF. The CDR3 DNA follows: TGTGCCAGCAGACTTTCGGTGGGGGAGGTCGAGCAGTACTTC.